This T cell receptor beta chain was sequenced for a study of PD-1 blockade in classical Hodgkin lymphoma. Patients all relapsed after autologous stem cell transplantation, and there was variation in brentuximab vedotin exposure. Using immunoSEQ multiplex PCR, the repertoire was profiled, and TCRdb retains in-frame clones only, with some absent. The sample records about 100,000 clones, 80% to 90% being singletons. Sequenced here: peripheral blood mononuclear cells (PBMCs), sampled before the second cycle of nivolumab. The clonotype originates from a human donor with classical Hodgkin lymphoma.

CDR3 in amino acids: CSAGGRVGEQYF. As DNA, the CDR3 is TGCAGCGCGGGGGGCAGAGTCGGAGAGCAGTACTTC. This chain links TRBV29-1 with TRBJ2-7, with a possible D match to TRBD2 (7 bases). The germline V and J ends were trimmed by 7 bases and 7 bases, with 17 bases remaining between them. Per germline, CDR1 SQVTM and CDR2 ANQGSEA. The CDR3 has 12 residues.